A selection of T cell receptor beta chains follows, all from one sample in a study of OX40 agonist ivuxolimab in advanced cancers. Using immunoSEQ multiplex PCR, the repertoire was profiled, and TCRdb retains in-frame clones only, with some absent. The repertoire holds 25,000 to 35,000 clones, 65% to 85% seen once, with about a fifth in the top ten. Sequencing was performed on CD4+ or CD8+ T cells sorted from blood, taken in a trial of the OX40 agonist ivuxolimab. The receptor set was obtained from an adult with an advanced solid tumor such as melanoma, head and neck, liver or kidney cancer. Both conserved end residues are trimmed from each CDR3. Each record gives: J gene, V gene, CDR3 protein.

j_call: TRBJ2-1
v_call: TRBV5-4
cdr3_aa: ASSPDRGDEQF

j_call: TRBJ1-2
v_call: TRBV27
cdr3_aa: ASAGGWNYGYT

j_call: TRBJ1-2
v_call: TRBV27
cdr3_aa: ASSLSGRVGYGYT

j_call: TRBJ1-5
v_call: TRBV5-5
cdr3_aa: ASSLGGSYQPQH

j_call: NA
v_call: TRBV7-9
cdr3_aa: ASSPRGGQGPYEQY

j_call: TRBJ2-7
v_call: TRBV28
cdr3_aa: AGGSGQTYEQY

j_call: TRBJ2-1
v_call: TRBV5-1
cdr3_aa: ASSLGGPNNEQF

j_call: TRBJ1-5
v_call: TRBV4-1
cdr3_aa: ASSTGLYSNQPQH

j_call: TRBJ1-1
v_call: TRBV9
cdr3_aa: ASSEGHQGASYTEAF

j_call: TRBJ2-1
v_call: TRBV27
cdr3_aa: ASSPIWAGGDEQF

j_call: TRBJ2-7
v_call: TRBV7-2
cdr3_aa: ASTLVVGAYEQY

j_call: TRBJ2-2
v_call: TRBV11-2
cdr3_aa: ASSRRGNTGELF

j_call: TRBJ1-1
v_call: TRBV11-2
cdr3_aa: ASSLEGFSAEAF

j_call: TRBJ2-3
v_call: TRBV6-5
cdr3_aa: ASSLGLADTDTQY

j_call: TRBJ1-1
v_call: TRBV30
cdr3_aa: AWIWGGTEAF

j_call: TRBJ2-7
v_call: TRBV28
cdr3_aa: ASTLGGASYEQY

j_call: TRBJ2-7
v_call: TRBV11-2
cdr3_aa: ASSYTPHEQY

j_call: TRBJ2-7
v_call: TRBV10-2
cdr3_aa: ASSEGFEQY

j_call: TRBJ2-7
v_call: TRBV27
cdr3_aa: ASSEIAGAYEQY

j_call: TRBJ2-3
v_call: TRBV29-1
cdr3_aa: SVPGGASRTDTQY

j_call: TRBJ2-5
v_call: TRBV7-8
cdr3_aa: ASSQGDRVQETQY

j_call: TRBJ1-1
v_call: TRBV7-3
cdr3_aa: ASSPTSGGYAEAF

j_call: TRBJ2-7
v_call: TRBV7-2
cdr3_aa: ASSLEGTRAYEQY